The clone carrying this T cell receptor beta chain came up a few times. The entry originates in a study of T cell responses to AZD1222 COVID-19 vaccine. The method was immunoSEQ multiplex PCR; TCRdb's version includes in-frame clones alone and lacks a portion of them. The sample yields 65,000 to 75,000 clones, 84% seen once. Germline CDR1 LGHDT, CDR2 YNNKEL (reference sequence). V gave up 0 bases and J gave up 6 bases; unmatched junction bases: 2. CDR3 size: 16 residues. V is TRBV3-1 (or the pseudogene TRBV3-2) and J is TRBJ2-1; TRBD2 matches at 13 bases. This specimen was peripheral blood, taken on day 0 of AZD1222 vaccination. The TCR originated in an adult in good health. The CDR3 loop is CASSQERLAGGNEQFF. The CDR3 nucleotides read TGTGCCAGCAGCCAAGAACGACTAGCGGGAGGCAATGAGCAGTTCTTC.